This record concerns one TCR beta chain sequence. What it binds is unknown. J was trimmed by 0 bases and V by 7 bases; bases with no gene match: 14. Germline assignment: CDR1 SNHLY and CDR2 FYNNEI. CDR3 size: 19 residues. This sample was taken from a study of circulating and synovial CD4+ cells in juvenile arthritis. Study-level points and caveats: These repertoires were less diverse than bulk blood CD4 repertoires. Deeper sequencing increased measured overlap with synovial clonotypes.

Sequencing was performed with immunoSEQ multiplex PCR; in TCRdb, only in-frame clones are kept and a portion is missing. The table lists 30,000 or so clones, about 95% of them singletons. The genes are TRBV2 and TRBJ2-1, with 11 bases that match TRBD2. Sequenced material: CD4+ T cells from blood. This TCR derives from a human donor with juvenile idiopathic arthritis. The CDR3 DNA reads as TGTGCCAGCAAGCTCCTAGCGGGGGGCCTCCAGAGCTCCTACAATGAGCAGTTCTTC. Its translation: CASKLLAGGLQSSYNEQFF.